This T cell receptor beta chain was sequenced in a study of blood T cells in healthy people across ages (dated by TCRdb to 2014 to 2015). General notes on the study: In model experiments, roughly one uniquely barcoded TCR beta cDNA molecule per two T cells was captured by template switching. Age-related changes in TCR beta repertoire diversity were measured in the study by deep sequencing normalized with unique cDNA molecular identifiers. The donors were divided into four age groups: young (average approximately 17 years), middle-aged (around 37), aged (roughly 66) and long-lived (about 80). To avoid experimental bias, donors of different ages were distributed randomly across sequencing lanes. The study analyzed two additional independent replicas of 1 million unique cDNA reads from the same blood draw for two donors, one aged 18 to 30 and one aged 80 or older.

The library was obtained by 5' RACE. For sequencing, an Illumina HiSeq 2500 was employed. A second PCR of about 7 to 12 cycles was run with a J-beta primer mix and a sample-barcoded 5' primer. A unique molecular identifier was introduced onto each TCR beta cDNA molecule by a template-switch 5' adaptor carrying 12 random nucleotides. Each sample yielded at least 3 million CDR3-containing paired-end reads. All of the RNA was converted into first-strand cDNA using the Mint cDNA synthesis kit, with a TRBC-specific oligonucleotide serving as the primer. All cDNA was treated with uracil-DNA glycosylase and then went through a first 18-cycle PCR with the universal primers M1SS and BC2_uni_R. The authors processed their data as follows. Each sample was normalized by randomly selecting 1 million high-quality reads, each carrying a distinct molecular identifier. Reads with shared molecular identifiers were discarded instead of being binned into consensus sequences. MiTCR, set to a Q25 quality threshold and the strictest error-elimination algorithm, was used for CDR3 identification, clonotype clustering and error correction. A nonparametric unseen species model using Euler transformation provided a lower-bound estimate of total TCR beta diversity. TCRdb passed the public sequencing reads through fastp at Q25 and MiXCR, retaining productive beta sequences. Rows are combined by CDR3 protein, so each entry shows the most common genes and DNA. The V and J calls and clone size are TCRdb's, not the authors'. The sample records about 650,000 distinct CDR3 sequences, roughly half of which are singletons. Around an eighth of the sample is held by the ten biggest clonotypes.

Summary of the overall study and its limitations: Compared with the aged group, the long-lived group had more naive CD4+ T cells, fewer expanded clones and increased TCR diversity, suggesting age selection. Conclusive comparison of naive and antigen-experienced compartments was prevented by the profiling of bulk unsorted PBMCs. Observed TCR beta diversity correlated strongly with the percentage of naive T cells measured by flow cytometry. Because donor CMV infection status was unknown, age-related changes in expanded clonotypes were potentially confounded. As age increased, observed TCR beta diversity per million T cells dropped in a roughly linear way, and a significant reduction was already evident by age about 40. Total diversity estimates from one million sequenced T cells were considered lower bounds and underestimates.

In its sample, this clonotype was seen many times. Its antigen target is currently unknown. No much larger clonotype is one base removed from it; base qualities were not supplied. Systemically healthy Caucasian individuals from Russia, around 39 in total and aged 6 to 90 years, were included as donors. Each donor gave ten milliliters of peripheral blood, collected into EDTA-treated Vacutainer tubes. Ficoll-Paque density-gradient centrifugation was used to isolate PBMCs, with at least 6 million obtained per sample. Total RNA was extracted from PBMCs with Trizol reagent, with at least 6 micrograms obtained per sample. For every donor, an aliquot of PBMCs went through flow cytometry to measure the percentages of naive CD45RAhigh/CD27high T cells. What was sequenced was blood. The TCR originated in a woman of 80 years or more in good health.

The encoded CDR3 is CASSLPEGITQYF. Here is the DNA: TGCGCCAGCAGTCTACCTGAAGGTATTACGCAGTATTTT. The rearranged chain carries TRBV10-1 and TRBJ2-3; the D gene is unclear. CDR1 and CDR2, per the germline V gene (reference sequence), are WNHNN and SYGVQD. Between the V and J ends, shortened by 5 bases and 8 bases respectively, the junction contains 14 bases. Spanning cysteine to phenylalanine, the CDR3 consists of 13 amino acids. Only the CDR3 DNA stays, 39 bases, in frame from base 1.